One T cell receptor gamma chain is described in this entry. No antigen is known for it. It may be a read error: a sequence one base away is much more abundant. The same CDR3 also results from other DNA sequences found in this sample. This sample was taken from a study of intestinal T cells in coeliac disease. General study results and limits: Reported leave-one-out accuracy of TRD kmer clustering was roughly 90%. Leave-one-out accuracy for TRG clustering was reportedly 87%, training roughly 94%.

For each case, the template was genomic DNA from ten roughly 5-µm formalin-fixed paraffin-embedded scrolls. Germline V gives CDR1 VENAVY, CDR2 YDSYNSRV. The CDR3 runs to 14 residues. LymphoTrack primers amplified TRG sequences from 200 to 250 ng of biopsy DNA. TCRdb fed the multiplex PCR reads to CATT. This sample has 1,800 or so gamma-chain clones, with over 45% found just once. This TCR was recovered from a human donor with celiac disease. The rearrangement uses TRGV8 and TRGJP2. The sequenced material came from a duodenal biopsy. CDR3 sequence reads: CATWGYSSDWIKTF. The CDR3 DNA is TGTGCCACCTGGGGTTATAGCAGTGATTGGATCAAGACGTTT.